Listed here are 18 T cell receptor beta chains from one sample, sequenced in a study of molecular identifiers for immune sequencing clone quantification. TCRdb recomputed calls from the PCR reads with MiXCR, one row per CDR3 protein. The table includes about 640,000 distinct CDR3 sequences, about 20% detected once. The sequenced sample consisted of naive CD8+ T cells from blood, with Jurkat cell RNA spiked in. Regarding subset: FACS-sorted CD8+CD4-CCR7+CD45RA+ naive T cells. Every receptor here comes from a human donor in good health. Some libraries in this study had Jurkat cell RNA spiked in.

This clonotype was counted a few times. This chain connects TRBV19 to TRBJ1-5; unclear D gene. The CDR3 totals 13 residues. Trimming stripped 1 base from V and 10 bases from J, with 11 bases between. Germline lookup yields CDR1 LNHDA and CDR2 SQIVND (reference sequence). In DNA, the CDR3 is TGTGCCAGTAGTATAGGACGGATAATCCCCCAGCATTTT. Encoded protein: CASSIGRIIPQHF.

This clonotype was counted a few times. The V gene is TRBV20-1, the J gene TRBJ2-7; D might be TRBD2 (5 bases). The CDR3 is made up of 11 amino acids. The V gene's germline CDR1 is DFQATT and CDR2 SNEGSKA (reference sequence). V was shortened by 2 bases and J by 6 bases, with 8 bases between the two germline ends. The CDR3 sequence is CSARIGLEQYF. CDR3 nucleotide sequence: TGCAGTGCTAGAATAGGACTCGAGCAGTACTTC.

In this sample, this clonotype turned up many times. The chain recombines TRBV5-6 with TRBJ2-7; D may be TRBD1 (5 bases). In germline, CDR1 is SGHDT, CDR2 YYEEEE. The length of the CDR3 is 15 residues. Trimming took off 4 bases at V and 6 bases at J, with 20 bases between the two ends. CDR3 nucleotides: TGTGCCAGCAGCAATCTGGCAGGGATAAGGAGCGAGCAGTACTTC. Translated: CASSNLAGIRSEQYF.

In this sample, this clonotype turned up a few times. The chain is built from TRBV18 and TRBJ2-3; 7 bases map to TRBD1. The V segment lost 3 bases and the J segment 4 bases; nucleotides outside the gene matches: 13. The CDR3 runs 17 residues. The germline CDR1 and CDR2 sequences are KGHSH and LQKENI. The CDR3: CASSPNYQGDPADTQYF. Here the CDR3 DNA reads TGTGCCAGCTCACCGAATTACCAGGGGGACCCCGCAGATACGCAGTATTTT.

This clonotype was detected a few times. This chain joins TRBV11-3 and TRBJ2-1; TRBD2 is a possible D gene (6 bases). This CDR3 contains 17 residues. Germline V gene lookup returns CDR1 SGHNT and CDR2 YENEEA. Trimming cost V 0 bases and J 5 bases, with 17 bases left between them. The CDR3 nucleotides read TGTGCCAGCAGCTTAGATGGAGGGGCTTTCGGAGACAATGAGCAGTTCTTC. It codes for CASSLDGGAFGDNEQFF. The variable domain in full, with the rest retrieved from reference TRBV11-3 and TRBJ2-1, is EAGVVQSPRYKIIEKKQPVAFWCNPISGHNTLYWYLQNLGQGPELLIRYENEEAVDDSQLPKDRFSAERLKGVDSTLKIQPAELGDSAVYLCASSLDGGAFGDNEQFFGPGTRLTVL.

Concerning this clonotype: One end of the junction varies from germline; a read error may be responsible. The chain couples TRBV7-3 to TRBJ2-2; D might be TRBD2 (6 bases). The length of the CDR3 is 16 residues. Germline V gene data show CDR1 as SGHTA and CDR2 as FQGTGA. In DNA, the CDR3 is TGTGACAGCAGCTTGGAGGGGCCATCGAACACCGGGGAGCTGTTTTTT. Amino acids: CDSSLEGPSNTGELFF.

V usage is TRBV19 and J usage is TRBJ2-1, with TRBD2 identical over 9 bases. CDR1 is LNHDA and CDR2 is SQIVND in the germline V gene (reference sequence). Trimming took 7 bases from V and 5 from J; bases not matched to a gene: 12. The CDR3 length is 16 residues. This CDR3 reads CASTVSTSGLHNEQFF. Here the CDR3 DNA reads TGTGCCAGTACGGTTTCGACTAGCGGCCTCCACAATGAGCAGTTCTTC.

The chain employs TRBV7-3 and TRBJ2-3, with 9 positions matching TRBD1. The CDR3 runs 15 residues. The trim removed 8 bases at V and 2 bases at J, leaving 8 bases unmatched. Germline CDR1 is SGHTA and CDR2 is FQGTGA. The CDR3 is CASGQGIGATDTQYF. For the CDR3, the DNA is TGTGCCAGCGGACAGGGGATTGGGGCCACAGATACGCAGTATTTT.

The sample holds many counts of this clonotype. V gene TRBV28 combines with J gene TRBJ2-3, with D possibly matching TRBD1 (5 bases). V was clipped by 5 bases and J by 2 bases, with 17 bases between them. This CDR3 has 16 amino acids. CDR1 and CDR2 from the germline V gene are MDHEN and SYDVKM. CDR3 region: CASSAAWGANTDTQYF. The CDR3, as DNA: TGTGCCAGCAGTGCCGCGTGGGGCGCGAACACAGATACGCAGTATTTT.

Comment on this clonotype: A single base separates this from a much larger clone, so it may be a read error. The chain carries TRBV7-9 and TRBJ1-4; D is unclear. The germline V gene encodes CDR1 SEHNR and CDR2 FQNEAQ (reference sequence). The CDR3 length is 15 residues. The CDR3 DNA reads as TGTACCAGCAGCAAAGCGGGTGCAACTAATGAAAAACTGTTTTTT. Translating it yields CTSSKAGATNEKLFF.

The rearrangement joins TRBV5-1 to TRBJ1-2; D might be TRBD1 (5 bases). This CDR3 has 15 amino acids. Trimming pared 0 bases from V and 10 bases from J, leaving 19 bases between. Germline CDR1 reads SGHRS; CDR2 reads YFSETQ. CDR3 in amino acids: CASSLAGGPLIAYTF. The CDR3 region has the DNA TGCGCCAGCAGCTTGGCTGGGGGACCTCTTATCGCCTACACCTTC.

This rearrangement joins TRBV9 to TRBJ2-3; the match to TRBD2 covers 13 bases. The CDR3 covers 17 residues. Per the germline V gene, CDR1 is SGDLS and CDR2 is YYNGEE. V lost 0 bases and J lost 2; bases outside the gene matches: 3. In nucleotides, the CDR3 is TGTGCCAGCAGCGTAGAGGGACTAGCGGGACACACAGATACGCAGTATTTT. It codes for CASSVEGLAGHTDTQYF.

This CDR3 is CASSSAGLAGAREFF. CDR3 DNA sequence: TGTGCCAGCAGCTCCGCGGGACTAGCGGGAGCCCGGGAGTTCTTC. The chain recombines TRBV13 with TRBJ2-1; 14 bases map to TRBD2. Germline V gene data show CDR1 as PRHDT and CDR2 as FYEKMQ (reference sequence). The CDR3 covers 15 residues. The trim removed 4 bases at V and 14 bases at J, leaving 10 bases unmatched.

The rearrangement uses TRBV4-3 and TRBJ2-4; 9 bases map to TRBD2. Germline V gives CDR1 LGHNA, CDR2 YSLEER. Germline trimming cut 1 base from V and 8 bases from J; bases unmatched to any gene: 3. This CDR3 contains 14 residues. The CDR3 DNA follows: TGCGCCAGCAGCCAAGTGATAGCGGGAGACATTCAGTACTTC. Translated, it gives CASSQVIAGDIQYF.

Ten or more counts support this clonotype. V is TRBV30 and J is TRBJ2-3; no clear D. Germline V CDR1 and CDR2: GTSNPN, SVGIG (reference sequence). The CDR3 extends over 14 amino acids. The germline V and J ends were trimmed by 1 base and 0 bases, with 8 bases remaining between them. CDR3 sequence reads: CAWSEGQSTDTQYF. As DNA, the CDR3 is TGTGCCTGGAGTGAGGGTCAGAGCACAGATACGCAGTATTTT.

This clonotype has a handful of counts. The chain couples TRBV5-6 to TRBJ2-1, with D perhaps matching TRBD1 (5 bases). The CDR3 runs to 13 residues. The V gene lost 1 base and the J gene lost 8 bases, with 10 bases spanning the gap. Germline V lookup: CDR1 SGHDT, CDR2 YYEEEE. CDR3 sequence: CASSLLRGDEQFF. Written as DNA, the CDR3 is TGTGCCAGCAGCTTGCTTAGGGGCGATGAGCAGTTCTTC.

A word on this clonotype: This may stem from a read error, because a much larger clone lies one nucleotide away. The chain combines TRBV30 with TRBJ2-3, with D unresolved. There are 10 residues in the CDR3. Trimming took off 5 bases at V and 7 bases at J, with 7 bases between the two ends. Germline CDR1 and CDR2: GTSNPN and SVGIG (reference sequence). CDR3 in amino acids: CAWELYTQYF. CDR3 DNA sequence: TGTGCCTGGGAACTATATACGCAGTATTTT.

At least ten counts were recorded for this clonotype. This chain uses TRBV6-5 with TRBJ2-5, with 9 bases lining up with TRBD1. The CDR3 has 16 amino acids. Per germline, CDR1 MNHEY and CDR2 SVGAGI. After removal of 5 bases from V and 2 bases from J, the junction contained 9 bases not matched to a gene. DNA of the CDR3: TGTGCCAGCAGTCCAACAGGGGGCCGCATGCAAGAGACCCAGTACTTC. This encodes CASSPTGGRMQETQYF.